One sample yielded the 11 T cell receptor beta chains listed below, sequenced in a study of T cell changes during pregnancy in multiple sclerosis. The method was immunoSEQ multiplex PCR; TCRdb's version includes in-frame clones alone and lacks a portion of them. The sample lists around 50,000 clones, around 90% seen once, with 0.5% in the top ten. The sequencing here drew on CD4+ T cells from peripheral blood mononuclear cells, taken in the third trimester of pregnancy. The receptors were gathered from a female donor with multiple sclerosis, enrolled in a pregnancy study.

This clone was counted only a few times. The rearrangement uses TRBV30 and TRBJ2-7; TRBD2 agrees at 7 bases. Germline values: CDR1 GTSNPN, CDR2 SVGIG (reference sequence). V was pared by 5 bases and J by 5 bases, with 15 bases of the junction left unmatched. The CDR3 spans 15 residues. This chain's CDR3 is CAWGGDRLARHEQYF. CDR3 DNA: TGTGCCTGGGGAGGAGATAGACTAGCCCGCCACGAGCAGTACTTC.

This clone occurred once. The chain carries TRBV7-2 and TRBJ2-5; 8 bases align to TRBD2. V was pared by 5 bases and J by 6 bases, with 14 bases of the junction left unmatched. The CDR3 has 16 amino acids. In germline, CDR1 is SGHTA, CDR2 FQGNSA. The CDR3 DNA follows: TGTGCCAGCAGCAACTTAGGGCGGGGGGCAGGAAAGACCCAGTACTTC. Translating it yields CASSNLGRGAGKTQYF.

The gene calls are TRBV4-2 and TRBJ2-2; 8 positions match TRBD1. V trimming: 0 bases; J trimming: 4 bases; junction bases outside the gene matches: 1. CDR1 is LGHNA and CDR2 is YNFKEQ in the germline V gene. This CDR3 spans 15 amino acids. The CDR3 loop reads CASSQETGGTGELFF. DNA of the CDR3: TGTGCCAGCAGCCAAGAAACAGGGGGCACCGGGGAGCTGTTTTTT.

CDR3 loop: CASSLGAGAGANVLTF. The CDR3, as DNA: TGTGCCAGCAGCCTTGGAGCCGGGGCTGGGGCCAACGTCCTGACTTTC. The gene calls are TRBV5-4 and TRBJ2-6, with D tentatively TRBD2 (5 bases). The V gene lost 4 bases and the J gene lost 2 bases, with 13 bases spanning the gap. The CDR3 consists of 16 residues. CDR1 and CDR2 (germline): SGHNT, YYREEE (reference sequence).

The V gene is TRBV5-1, the J gene TRBJ2-3; 13 bases are shared with TRBD2. V shed 2 bases and J 8 bases; nucleotides not matched to a gene: 5. This CDR3 has 15 amino acids. Germline V CDR1 and CDR2: SGHRS, YFSETQ. CDR3 region: CASSFGLAGESTQYF. The CDR3, as DNA: TGCGCCAGCAGCTTTGGACTAGCGGGGGAGAGTACGCAGTATTTT.

V and J are TRBV27 and TRBJ2-7; D may be TRBD1 (6 bases). Germline V CDR1 and CDR2: MNHEY, SMNVEV (reference sequence). The CDR3 contains 10 residues. CDR3 DNA: TGTGCCAGCAGAAGTTTTACAGGGTTTGTC. It codes for CASRSFTGFV.

This chain joins TRBV4-2 and TRBJ2-2, with D tentatively TRBD1 (5 bases). V dropped 4 bases and J dropped 7 bases, with 19 bases sitting between them. CDR1 and CDR2 (germline): LGHNA, YNFKEQ. The CDR3 consists of 16 residues. For the CDR3, the DNA is TGTGCCAGCAGCCGTGGGTCTGGCCCCCAGGGCGGGGAGCTGTTTTTT. Its translation is CASSRGSGPQGGELFF.

The chain links TRBV29-1 to TRBJ2-3, with 7 positions matching TRBD1. The CDR3 has 15 residues. V lost 8 bases to trimming and J lost 2 bases; unmatched junction nucleotides: 13. Germline CDR1 SQVTM, CDR2 ANQGSEA. The CDR3, as DNA: TGCAGCACAGCCGGGACAGAGGAATCCACAGATACGCAGTATTTT. Its protein product is CSTAGTEESTDTQYF.

The chain is built from TRBV5-1 and TRBJ2-3; D is possibly TRBD1 (5 bases). The CDR3 is 15 amino acids. From germline, CDR1 is SGHRS and CDR2 YFSETQ. Trimming took 2 bases from V and 3 from J, leaving 13 bases between them. The DNA of the CDR3 is TGCGCCAGCAGCTTTCGTCCAGGGTTGACAGATACGCAGTATTTT. Protein product: CASSFRPGLTDTQYF. The full variable domain, in which reference TRBV5-1 and TRBJ2-3 provide the parts outside the CDR3, is KAGVTQTPRYLIKTRGQQVTLSCSPISGHRSVSWYQQTPGQGLQFLFEYFSETQRNKGNFPGRFSGRQFSNSRSEMNVSTLELGDSALYLCASSFRPGLTDTQYFGPGTRLTVL.

The V and J genes are TRBV18 and TRBJ1-5, with D unresolved. Trimming removed 3 bases at V and 5 bases at J, with 8 bases between. CDR3 length equals 13 residues. CDR1 and CDR2 (germline): KGHSH, LQKENI. CDR3 sequence reads: CASSPGYDQPQHF. CDR3 bases: TGTGCCAGCTCACCCGGGTACGATCAGCCCCAGCATTTT.

The chain has TRBV19 and TRBJ1-5, with 10 bases fitting TRBD1. The CDR3 sequence is 18 residues long. V lost 5 bases and J lost 1; bases outside the gene matches: 11. CDR1 and CDR2 from the germline V gene are LNHDA and SQIVND (reference sequence). This CDR3 reads CASSLSRGTGVSNQPQHF. The CDR3 DNA is TGTGCCAGTAGTCTCTCCCGCGGGACAGGGGTGAGCAATCAGCCCCAGCATTTT.